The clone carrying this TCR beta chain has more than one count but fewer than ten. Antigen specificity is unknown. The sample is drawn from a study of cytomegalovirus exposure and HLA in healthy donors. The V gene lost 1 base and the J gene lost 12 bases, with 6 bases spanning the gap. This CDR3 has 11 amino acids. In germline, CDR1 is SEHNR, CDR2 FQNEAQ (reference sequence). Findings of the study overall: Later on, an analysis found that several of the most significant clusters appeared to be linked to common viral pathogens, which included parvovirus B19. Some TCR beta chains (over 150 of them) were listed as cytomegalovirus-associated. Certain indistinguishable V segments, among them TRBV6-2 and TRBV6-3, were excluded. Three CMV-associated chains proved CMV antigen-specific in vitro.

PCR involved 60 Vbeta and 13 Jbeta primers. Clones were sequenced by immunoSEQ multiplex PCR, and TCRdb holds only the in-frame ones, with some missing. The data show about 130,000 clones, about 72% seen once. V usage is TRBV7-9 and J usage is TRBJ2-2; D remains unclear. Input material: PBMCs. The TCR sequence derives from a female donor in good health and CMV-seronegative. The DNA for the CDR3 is TGTGCCAGCAGCTTAGGGCGGAAGCTGTTTTTT. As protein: CASSLGRKLFF.